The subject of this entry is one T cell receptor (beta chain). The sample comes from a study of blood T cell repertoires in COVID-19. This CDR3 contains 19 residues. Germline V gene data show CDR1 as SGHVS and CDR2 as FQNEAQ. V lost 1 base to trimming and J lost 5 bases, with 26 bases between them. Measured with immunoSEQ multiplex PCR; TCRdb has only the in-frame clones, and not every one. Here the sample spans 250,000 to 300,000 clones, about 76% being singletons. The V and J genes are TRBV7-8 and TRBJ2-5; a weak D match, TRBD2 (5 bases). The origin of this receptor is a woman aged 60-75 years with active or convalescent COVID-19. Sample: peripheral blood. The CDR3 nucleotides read TGTGCCAGCAGCTTAGATAATTTGGCGGGCCCGGGCGAAGGTGAGACCCAGTACTTC. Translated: CASSLDNLAGPGEGETQYF.